This T cell receptor (beta chain) is drawn from a study of CD8+ T cells in alopecia areata. Across the study: Oral tofacitinib (5 to 10 mg twice daily) was administered to treated patients. Points from the study as a whole: Whereas mice showed it more clearly, TCR sharing across patients was murkier, possibly because of HLA.

Extraction and reverse transcription of RNA yielded cDNA as the sequencing template. Libraries were prepared by immunoSEQ multiplex PCR; TCRdb keeps only in-frame clonotypes and omits some of them. This table holds 100,000 to 150,000 clones, roughly two fifths found once. In this sample, this clone turned up a few times. The antigen remains unidentified. Other nucleotide sequences from this sample produce the same CDR3. Peripheral blood samples and lesional scalp punch biopsies were obtained from alopecia areata patients. Starting from PBMCs, sorting isolated CD4+ and CD8+ T cells. The length of the CDR3 is 12 residues. Germline loops: CDR1 SQVTM, CDR2 ANQGSEA. The junction had 3 bases not matched to a gene; V was cut back by 6 bases and J by 3 bases.

The specimen was CD4+ T cells sorted from blood. This receptor was taken from a human donor with alopecia areata. V usage is TRBV29-1 and J usage is TRBJ1-2; 8 nucleotides match TRBD1. CDR3 sequence: CSVGTGYYGYTF. In DNA, the CDR3 is TGCAGCGTGGGGACAGGTTACTATGGCTACACCTTC.